The 15 T cell receptor beta chains below were found in one sample sequenced in a study of T cell responses to AZD1222 COVID-19 vaccine. Assay: immunoSEQ multiplex PCR; the TCRdb copy retains only in-frame clones and omits some. The sample records under 150,000 clones, approximately 91% being singletons. Sequencing was performed on peripheral blood, taken 28 days after the second AZD1222 dose. Source of these receptors: an adult who received the AZD1222 COVID-19 vaccine.

The rearrangement uses TRBV2 and TRBJ2-1; D possibly uses TRBD1 or TRBD2 (6 bases each). Germline V gene data show CDR1 as SNHLY and CDR2 as FYNNEI. Trimming took off 6 bases at V and 0 bases at J, with 15 bases between the two ends. This CDR3 region has 16 residues. CDR3 residues: CASSRGLQSSYNEQFF. The DNA of the CDR3 is TGTGCCAGCAGCAGGGGACTTCAGAGCTCCTACAATGAGCAGTTCTTC.

V gene TRBV6-2 or TRBV6-3 combines with J gene TRBJ2-1; weak D call: TRBD2 (6 bases). This CDR3 is built from 15 residues. Deletions cut 2 bases from V and 7 bases from J, with 15 bases between. CDR1 is MNHEY and CDR2 is SVGEGT in the germline V gene. The CDR3 here is CASSYEASAGNEQFF. The CDR3 DNA follows: TGTGCCAGCAGTTACGAGGCTAGCGCGGGGAATGAGCAGTTCTTC.

J is TRBJ1-2 and V is TRBV3-1 (or the pseudogene TRBV3-2); weak D call: TRBD1 (6 bases). The CDR3 is made up of 15 amino acids. Germline CDR1 and CDR2: LGHDT and YNNKEL (reference sequence). Trimming took off 0 bases at V and 3 bases at J, with 11 bases between the two ends. The CDR3 nucleotides read TGTGCCAGCAGCCAAGATATTAAGGGGGACTATGGCTACACCTTC. Translation: CASSQDIKGDYGYTF.

The CDR3 reads CASSDNTNRDPDSGNTIYF. As DNA, the CDR3 is TGTGCCAGCAGCGACAACACGAACCGGGACCCTGACTCTGGAAACACCATATATTTT. The chain joins TRBV9 to TRBJ1-3; weak D call: TRBD1 (5 bases). From germline, CDR1 is SGDLS and CDR2 YYNGEE. V was cut by 3 bases and J by 0 bases, with 22 bases left in between. The CDR3 spans 19 residues. Variable domain in full (rest from reference TRBV9 and TRBJ1-3): DSGVTQTPKHLITATGQRVTLRCSPRSGDLSVYWYQQSLDQGLQFLIQYYNGEERAKGNILERFSAQQFPDLHSELNLSSLELGDSALYFCASSDNTNRDPDSGNTIYFGEGSWLTVV.

The V gene is TRBV18, the J gene TRBJ1-5; D uncertain. Germline V gene lookup returns CDR1 KGHSH and CDR2 LQKENI. The CDR3 has 15 amino acids. The V end lost 5 bases, the J end lost 5 bases, and 16 bases lay between the germline ends. The CDR3 sequence: CASSADMGLYQPQHF. As DNA, the CDR3 is TGTGCCAGCTCAGCCGACATGGGGTTATATCAGCCCCAGCATTTT.

The J gene is TRBJ1-1, the V gene TRBV6-5, with D unclear. Deletions cut 10 bases from V and 1 base from J, with 7 bases between. The CDR3 consists of 11 residues. CDR1 MNHEY and CDR2 SVGAGI come from the germline V gene. The CDR3 reads CATAWNTEAFF. The CDR3 nucleotides read TGTGCCACCGCTTGGAACACTGAAGCTTTCTTT.

This chain links TRBV15 with TRBJ1-2, with a tentative D call TRBD1 (5 bases). CDR3 length: 13 residues. CDR1 and CDR2 (germline): LNHNV, YYDKDF (reference sequence). The V and J ends lost 5 bases and 3 bases respectively, with 10 bases between them. CDR3 in amino acids: CATSGPGHYGYTF. The CDR3 DNA is TGTGCCACCAGCGGCCCAGGGCACTATGGCTACACCTTC.

V usage is TRBV7-8 and J usage is TRBJ1-1, with D tentatively TRBD1 (6 bases). CDR3 size: 14 residues. Germline V lookup: CDR1 SGHVS, CDR2 FQNEAQ. Trimming stripped 4 bases from V and 7 bases from J, with 16 bases between. Written as DNA, the CDR3 is TGTGCCAGCAGCTCCAGACAGGACGTGGATGAAGCTTTCTTT. Amino acid sequence: CASSSRQDVDEAFF.

The chain combines TRBV3-1 (or the pseudogene TRBV3-2) with TRBJ1-1; 7 bases map to TRBD1. The germline V gene has CDR1 LGHDT and CDR2 YNNKEL (reference sequence). The V segment lost 4 bases and the J segment 4 bases; nucleotides outside the gene matches: 9. The CDR3 totals 15 residues. CDR3 in amino acids: CASSLIKGAITEAFF. DNA for the CDR3: TGTGCCAGCAGCCTTATTAAGGGGGCAATCACTGAAGCTTTCTTT.

This chain connects TRBV3-1 (or the pseudogene TRBV3-2) to TRBJ2-1; D perhaps matches TRBD1 (6 bases). Germline CDR1 reads LGHDT; CDR2 reads YNNKEL (reference sequence). The length of the CDR3 is 15 residues. The germline V and J ends were trimmed by 6 bases and 6 bases, with 18 bases remaining between them. DNA for the CDR3: TGTGCCAGCAGGGCAACAGGGAGTCGGGTCAATGAGCAGTTCTTC. Encoded protein: CASRATGSRVNEQFF.

A single count supports this clone. The V gene is TRBV13, the J gene TRBJ2-2; 13 nucleotides match TRBD2. Germline CDR1 is PRHDT and CDR2 is FYEKMQ (reference sequence). V was clipped by 6 bases and J by 5 bases; unmatched bases: 12. This CDR3 has 18 residues. As DNA, the CDR3 is TGTGCCAGCAGACCTACTGGACTAGCGGGAGTCGGTACCGGGGAGCTGTTTTTT. It codes for CASRPTGLAGVGTGELFF.

In DNA form, the CDR3 reads TGTGCCAGCAGCGTAGCTACCGGGCAGAACAACTATGGCTACACCTTC. Translation gives CASSVATGQNNYGYTF. V gene TRBV9 combines with J gene TRBJ1-2, with D hard to call. The germline V and J ends were trimmed by 0 bases and 2 bases, with 14 bases remaining between them. The CDR3 totals 16 residues. CDR1 is SGDLS and CDR2 is YYNGEE in the germline V gene.

The genes are TRBV18 and TRBJ2-7; 9 nucleotides line up with TRBD1. After removal of 6 bases from V and 6 bases from J, the junction contained 9 bases not matched to a gene. Germline CDR1 KGHSH, CDR2 LQKENI. CDR3 length: 14 residues. The CDR3 coding sequence is TGTGCCAGCTCCCCTGGGGACAGGGCCACCGAGCAGTACTTC. Translating gives CASSPGDRATEQYF.

The V and J genes are TRBV24-1 and TRBJ1-5, with D hard to call. Trimming shortened V by 1 base and J by 4 bases, and 7 bases separated the two germline ends. CDR1 and CDR2 (germline): KGHDR, SFDVKD. There are 14 residues in the CDR3. The CDR3 coding sequence is TGTGCCACCAGTGATTTTGATGGAAATCAGCCCCAGCATTTT. This translates into CATSDFDGNQPQHF.

The chain has TRBV18 and TRBJ1-6; TRBD1 matches at 8 bases. J was trimmed by 6 bases and V by 1 base; bases with no gene match: 2. The CDR3 is 15 residues long. CDR1 is KGHSH and CDR2 is LQKENI in the germline V gene. The DNA of the CDR3 is TGTGCCAGCTCACCACTTGACAGGGGTAATTCACCCCTCCACTTT. It yields the protein CASSPLDRGNSPLHF. Complete variable domain (other parts from reference TRBV18 and TRBJ1-6): NAGVMQNPRHLVRRRGQEARLRCSPMKGHSHVYWYRQLPEEGLKFMVYLQKENIIDESGMPKERFSAEFPKEGPSILRIQQVVRGDSAAYFCASSPLDRGNSPLHFGNGTRLTVT.